The 11 T cell receptor beta chains in this list originate from one sample, sequenced in a study of OX40 agonist ivuxolimab in advanced cancers. Clones were read by immunoSEQ multiplex PCR, and TCRdb kept only the in-frame ones, dropping some. The sample carries roughly 50,000 clones, around 89% recorded once. The sequenced sample was CD4+ or CD8+ T cells sorted from blood, obtained in a trial of the OX40 agonist ivuxolimab. All receptors come from an adult with an advanced solid tumor such as melanoma, head and neck, liver or kidney cancer.

The chain is built from TRBV6-5 and TRBJ2-1; D is perhaps TRBD2 (6 bases). With 0 bases removed from V and 6 bases from J, the gap between germline ends came to 9 bases. This CDR3 is built from 14 residues. CDR1 and CDR2 from the germline V gene are MNHEY and SVGAGI. The CDR3 bases are TGTGCCAGCAGTTACTCGAGGACTACCAATGAGCAGTTCTTC. Translating gives CASSYSRTTNEQFF.

The chain links TRBV11-2 to TRBJ2-5; 7 positions agree with TRBD2. Germline-derived CDR1 and CDR2 are SGHAT and FQNNGV. J was trimmed by 7 bases and V by 3 bases; bases with no gene match: 8. The CDR3 runs 14 residues. The CDR3 DNA is TGTGCCAGCAGCTTTGTGCAGGGAGGGCCGACCCAGTACTTC. It specifies CASSFVQGGPTQYF.

The gene calls are TRBV18 and TRBJ2-1; the D gene is possibly TRBD1 (6 bases). Germline V gene sequence: CDR1 KGHSH, CDR2 LQKENI. The CDR3 length is 14 residues. Trimming removed 5 bases at V and 4 bases at J, with 12 bases between. This CDR3 is CASSARTVYNEQFF. The CDR3 DNA reads TGTGCCAGCTCAGCTAGGACAGTTTACAATGAGCAGTTCTTC. The variable domain in full, with the rest retrieved from reference TRBV18 and TRBJ2-1, is NAGVMQNPRHLVRRRGQEARLRCSPMKGHSHVYWYRQLPEEGLKFMVYLQKENIIDESGMPKERFSAEFPKEGPSILRIQQVVRGDSAAYFCASSARTVYNEQFFGPGTRLTVL.

This chain links TRBV11-3 with TRBJ2-1; 8 nucleotides align to TRBD2. Looked up from germline, CDR1 is SGHNT and CDR2 is YENEEA. This CDR3 contains 16 residues. V lost 5 bases, J lost 3 bases, and 9 bases stayed unmatched. The DNA for the CDR3 is TGTGCCAGCAGCCTCGGGGGGGGCATGATCTACAATGAGCAGTTCTTC. It encodes CASSLGGGMIYNEQFF. Full variable domain (rest looked up from reference TRBV11-3 and TRBJ2-1): EAGVVQSPRYKIIEKKQPVAFWCNPISGHNTLYWYLQNLGQGPELLIRYENEEAVDDSQLPKDRFSAERLKGVDSTLKIQPAELGDSAVYLCASSLGGGMIYNEQFFGPGTRLTVL.

The chain recombines TRBV7-9 with TRBJ2-2; D unclear. V shed 10 bases and J shed 2 bases, with 8 bases lying between them. The CDR3 extends over 12 amino acids. CDR1 and CDR2 (germline): SEHNR, FQNEAQ (reference sequence). The CDR3 spells CATDSNTGELFF. The CDR3, as DNA: TGTGCCACCGACTCTAACACCGGGGAGCTGTTTTTT.

The chain joins TRBV28 to TRBJ1-1; D remains unclear. The CDR3 is 13 residues long. The V end was cut by 5 bases, the J end by 5 bases, with 12 bases between. Germline loops: CDR1 MDHEN, CDR2 SYDVKM. The CDR3 coding sequence is TGTGCCAGCAGTCCTGTCGTTGAGACTGAAGCTTTCTTT. This sequence encodes CASSPVVETEAFF. The full variable domain, completed using reference TRBV28 and TRBJ1-1, is DVKVTQSSRYLVKRTGEKVFLECVQDMDHENMFWYRQDPGLGLRLIYFSYDVKMKEKGDIPEGYSVSREKKERFSLILESASTNQTSMYLCASSPVVETEAFFGQGTRLTVV.

The V call is TRBV5-1, the J call TRBJ2-2, with a weak D call TRBD1 (6 bases). This CDR3 region has 12 residues. Germline CDR1 SGHRS, CDR2 YFSETQ. The ends were cut back, 4 bases at V and 7 bases at J, with 8 bases in the middle. The CDR3 region has the DNA TGCGCCAGCAGCCAGGGGAGCGGGGAGCTGTTTTTT. Protein product: CASSQGSGELFF.

V is TRBV5-1 and J is TRBJ2-1; TRBD2 matches at 13 bases. The CDR3 length is 17 residues. V shed 5 bases and J 9 bases; nucleotides not matched to a gene: 14. In germline, CDR1 is SGHRS, CDR2 YFSETQ. CDR3: CASRRGVGTSGKGEQFF. In DNA, the CDR3 is TGCGCCAGCAGAAGAGGGGTGGGGACTAGCGGGAAGGGTGAGCAGTTCTTC.

The chain uses TRBV25-1 and TRBJ1-3; 8 bases agree with TRBD1. Germline V gives CDR1 MGHDK, CDR2 SYGVNS. The trim removed 3 bases at V and 4 bases at J, leaving 8 bases unmatched. This CDR3 has 16 residues. The CDR3 nucleotides read TGTGCCAGCAGTGACGTCATGACAGGGGCAGGAAACACCATATATTTT. This codes for CASSDVMTGAGNTIYF. Filled out from reference TRBV25-1 and TRBJ1-3, the complete variable domain reads EADIYQTPRYLVIGTGKKITLECSQTMGHDKMYWYQQDPGMELHLIHYSYGVNSTEKGDLSSESTVSRIRTEHFPLTLESARPSHTSQYLCASSDVMTGAGNTIYFGEGSWLTVV.

The chain combines TRBV14 with TRBJ1-1; TRBD1 might be the D (5 bases). Deletions cut 0 bases from V and 10 bases from J, with 12 bases between. This CDR3 is built from 13 residues. From germline, CDR1 is SGHDN and CDR2 FVKESK. CDR3 amino acids: CASSQDRSGRAFF. The CDR3 nucleotides read TGTGCCAGCAGCCAAGATCGTTCAGGGAGAGCTTTCTTT.

In this sample, this clone turned up once. The chain recombines TRBV7-3 with TRBJ2-7; 9 bases are a match to TRBD2. V was clipped by 5 bases and J by 6 bases; unmatched bases: 8. The CDR3 sequence is 14 residues long. Germline values: CDR1 SGHTA, CDR2 FQGTGA. The CDR3 here is CASSPSGGYSEQYF. Here the CDR3 DNA reads TGTGCCAGCAGCCCGAGCGGGGGGTATTCCGAGCAGTACTTC.